What follows are 7 T cell receptor beta chains derived from one specimen sequenced in a study of blood T cell repertoires in COVID-19. Produced via immunoSEQ multiplex PCR; TCRdb's table is partial and in-frame only. This table holds 45,000 to 50,000 clones, 80% to 90% found once. Sequencing was done on a sample of peripheral blood. The receptors originated from a woman of 80 years or more with COVID-19, enrolled during active disease.

The chain couples TRBV5-3 to TRBJ1-5; D might be TRBD1 (6 bases). TRBV5-3 is reported as an ORF; its role is uncertain. V shed 4 bases and J shed 6 bases, with 17 bases lying between them. This CDR3 has 15 residues. CDR3 sequence: CARSLGVRGPQPQHF. The CDR3, as DNA: TGTGCCAGAAGCCTGGGGGTCAGGGGCCCTCAGCCCCAGCATTTT.

The V and J genes are TRBV5-1 and TRBJ2-5; TRBD2 aligns across 9 bases. The CDR3 is 15 amino acids. Germline-derived CDR1 and CDR2 are SGHRS and YFSETQ. The ends lost 3 bases at V and 7 bases at J; junction bases unmatched: 10. CDR3 sequence (DNA): TGCGCCAGCAGCTCCCCTAGCGGGGCCTTGGGGACCCAGTACTTC. It translates to CASSSPSGALGTQYF.

The chain combines TRBV5-3 with TRBJ2-2; 8 positions agree with TRBD1. Being an ORF, TRBV5-3 has a function that is uncertain. The V gene end was trimmed by 1 base and the J gene end by 4 bases; junction bases not matched to a gene: 12. This CDR3 is 18 amino acids long. CDR3 in amino acids: CARSLRTGTFSGTGELFF. The DNA of the CDR3 is TGTGCCAGAAGCTTGAGGACAGGGACTTTTTCGGGCACCGGGGAGCTGTTTTTT.

V gene TRBV7-8 combines with J gene TRBJ2-7, with 8 bases identical to TRBD1. Trimming took 5 bases from V and 8 from J; bases not matched to a gene: 5. Germline CDR1 SGHVS, CDR2 FQNEAQ. CDR3 size: 12 residues. The CDR3 DNA follows: TGTGCCAGCAGCCCGGACAGGGTCAAGCAGTACTTC. Translation: CASSPDRVKQYF.

The rearrangement joins TRBV11-3 to TRBJ2-1; 8 positions agree with TRBD2. The germline gives CDR1 SGHNT, CDR2 YENEEA. The trim removed 3 bases at V and 9 bases at J, leaving 4 bases unmatched. The CDR3 sequence is 13 residues long. For the CDR3, the DNA is TGTGCCAGCAGCTTGATCGGGGGGGCTGAGCAGTTCTTC. Its translation is CASSLIGGAEQFF.

This clone was seen only once. The rearrangement joins TRBV4-3 to TRBJ2-5; 8 positions match TRBD2. CDR3 length equals 16 residues. Looked up from germline, CDR1 is LGHNA and CDR2 is YSLEER. J gave up 2 bases and V 4 bases, and 9 bases lay outside the gene matches. The CDR3 bases are TGCGCCAGCAGCCTGAGGACTAGCTCCACACAAGAGACCCAGTACTTC. Its translation is CASSLRTSSTQETQYF.

The rearrangement links TRBV19 to TRBJ2-1, with 9 bases fitting TRBD2. After removal of 6 bases from V and 5 bases from J, the junction contained 8 bases not matched to a gene. Germline V lookup: CDR1 LNHDA, CDR2 SQIVND (reference sequence). The CDR3 spans 15 residues. Written as DNA, the CDR3 is TGTGCCAGTAGAGGAGTGGCTAGCGGGAACAATGAGCAGTTCTTC. Translating it yields CASRGVASGNNEQFF.